Following are 26 T cell receptor beta chains from one sample sequenced in a study of T cell responses to AZD1222 COVID-19 vaccine. The data were produced by immunoSEQ multiplex PCR, yet TCRdb's version contains in-frame clones alone and is incomplete. The table includes around 99,000 clones, roughly nine tenths detected once. Sequencing was performed on peripheral blood, taken on day 0 of AZD1222 vaccination. These receptor sequences come from an adult in good health.

The rearrangement links TRBV4-3 to TRBJ1-2, with D possibly being TRBD1 (5 bases). Between the trimmed V and J ends, which lost 0 bases and 4 bases, there was a span of 12 bases. The CDR3 extends over 15 amino acids. Germline assignment: CDR1 LGHNA and CDR2 YSLEER. CDR3 in DNA: TGCGCCAGCAGCCAAGAAGCAGGGTCGGGCTATGGCTACACCTTC. Translation gives CASSQEAGSGYGYTF.

The rearrangement uses TRBV30 and TRBJ1-2; 8 nucleotides line up with TRBD1. V dropped 3 bases and J dropped 6; count of bases not matched to a gene: 15. CDR3 length: 16 amino acids. Germline assignment: CDR1 GTSNPN and CDR2 SVGIG (reference sequence). Written as DNA, the CDR3 is TGTGCCTGGAGCACTTATTTGGAGGGACAGGCGAATGGCTACACCTTC. It yields the protein CAWSTYLEGQANGYTF.

The chain recombines TRBV5-1 with TRBJ2-1; 14 positions match TRBD2. This CDR3 region has 15 residues. The J segment lost 10 bases and the V segment lost 5 bases, leaving 8 bases of the junction unmatched. CDR1 SGHRS and CDR2 YFSETQ come from the germline V gene. The CDR3 loop reads CASRLGTSGGLEQFF. As DNA, the CDR3 is TGCGCCAGCAGACTCGGGACTAGCGGGGGCCTAGAGCAGTTCTTC.

The chain has TRBV7-3 and TRBJ2-6, with D tentatively TRBD1 (7 bases). Looked up from germline, CDR1 is SGHTA and CDR2 is FQGTGA. With 2 bases removed from V and 0 bases from J, the gap between germline ends came to 14 bases. This CDR3 has 18 residues. The CDR3: CASSLGGTAPSGANVLTF. The CDR3 nucleotides read TGTGCCAGCAGCTTAGGAGGGACAGCTCCCTCTGGGGCCAACGTCCTGACTTTC.

The chain joins TRBV7-2 to TRBJ1-1; D might be TRBD1 (5 bases). The CDR3 consists of 14 residues. With 5 bases removed from V and 5 bases from J, the gap between germline ends came to 15 bases. Germline V CDR1 and CDR2: SGHTA, FQGNSA. The chain's CDR3 is CASSPQRGLTEAFF. CDR3 nucleotide sequence: TGTGCCAGCAGCCCTCAACGGGGCCTGACTGAAGCTTTCTTT.

The V and J genes are TRBV7-2 and TRBJ1-1; 10 bases fit TRBD1. The CDR3 loop spans 15 amino acids. Germline values: CDR1 SGHTA, CDR2 FQGNSA. The V gene end was trimmed by 2 bases and the J gene end by 3 bases; junction bases not matched to a gene: 3. The CDR3 DNA sequence: TGTGCCAGCAGCTTATCCGGGACAGGGGACACTGAAGCTTTCTTT. Amino acids: CASSLSGTGDTEAFF.

This clone came up once. The same CDR3 can be traced to other DNA sequences in this sample. The J gene is TRBJ2-5, the V gene TRBV11-2; D not resolved. V was cut by 2 bases and J by 2 bases, with 0 bases left in between. Germline CDR1 SGHAT, CDR2 FQNNGV. CDR3 length: 11 residues. CDR3 DNA: TGTGCCAGCAGCTTACAAGAGACCCAGTACTTC. Amino acids: CASSLQETQYF.

V usage is TRBV15 and J usage is TRBJ2-3, with a tentative D call TRBD2 (6 bases). The ends were cut back, 1 base at V and 6 bases at J, with 8 bases in the middle. The CDR3 consists of 13 residues. CDR1 is LNHNV and CDR2 is YYDKDF in the germline V gene (reference sequence). The CDR3 region has the DNA TGTGCCACCAGCAGAGTCGGGGGTGATACGCAGTATTTT. Amino acids: CATSRVGGDTQYF.

The rearrangement uses TRBV5-1 and TRBJ2-7; 8 nucleotides agree with TRBD1. Looked up from germline, CDR1 is SGHRS and CDR2 is YFSETQ. Trimming removed 4 bases from V and 6 bases from J; junction bases left unmatched: 12. The CDR3 consists of 15 residues. The CDR3 reads CASSGGTGYTSEQYF. In DNA form, the CDR3 reads TGCGCCAGCAGCGGAGGGACAGGTTATACCAGCGAGCAGTACTTC.

The J gene is TRBJ2-1, the V gene TRBV30; 11 bases fit TRBD2. The trim removed 5 bases at V and 5 bases at J, leaving 5 bases unmatched. This CDR3 has 14 amino acids. Germline loops: CDR1 GTSNPN, CDR2 SVGIG (reference sequence). CDR3 bases: TGTGCCTGGCAGACTAGCGGGGACCACAATGAGCAGTTCTTC. Amino acid sequence: CAWQTSGDHNEQFF.

V gene TRBV27 combines with J gene TRBJ1-4, with D perhaps matching TRBD1 (5 bases). The CDR3 has 15 residues. V was pared by 6 bases and J by 4 bases, with 15 bases between. From germline, CDR1 is MNHEY and CDR2 SMNVEV (reference sequence). Here the CDR3 reads CASRIGGALNEKLFF. The CDR3 DNA sequence: TGTGCCAGCAGAATAGGTGGGGCCCTTAATGAAAAACTGTTTTTT.

The chain employs TRBV6-1 and TRBJ1-1; the D gene is possibly TRBD1 (5 bases). There are 14 residues in the CDR3. From germline, CDR1 is MNHNS and CDR2 SASEGT. V was cut by 3 bases and J by 0 bases, with 8 bases left in between. CDR3 region: CASSEGGVNTEAFF. CDR3 nucleotide sequence: TGTGCCAGCAGTGAGGGGGGGGTGAACACTGAAGCTTTCTTT.

The genes are TRBV11-2 and TRBJ1-1, with 9 bases identical to TRBD1. This CDR3 comprises 14 residues. The trim removed 4 bases at V and 6 bases at J, leaving 6 bases unmatched. Germline loops: CDR1 SGHAT, CDR2 FQNNGV. The DNA for the CDR3 is TGTGCCAGCAGCTGGGACAGGGTTGGATCTGAAGCTTTCTTT. Protein product: CASSWDRVGSEAFF.

The CDR3 is CASSLVVGTAYNEQFF. CDR3 nucleotide sequence: TGCGCCAGCAGCTTGGTTGTTGGGACAGCTTACAATGAGCAGTTCTTC. V gene TRBV5-1 combines with J gene TRBJ2-1, with 7 bases lining up with TRBD1. The CDR3 totals 16 residues. Trimming at V came to 0 bases and at J to 4 bases, leaving 7 bases not matched to a gene. Germline CDR1 SGHRS, CDR2 YFSETQ. Looking up the rest from reference TRBV5-1 and TRBJ2-1 gives the full variable domain: KAGVTQTPRYLIKTRGQQVTLSCSPISGHRSVSWYQQTPGQGLQFLFEYFSETQRNKGNFPGRFSGRQFSNSRSEMNVSTLELGDSALYLCASSLVVGTAYNEQFFGPGTRLTVL.

This chain joins TRBV9 and TRBJ2-5, with 7 bases fitting TRBD2. The CDR3 contains 14 residues. Germline V lookup: CDR1 SGDLS, CDR2 YYNGEE. V was pared by 0 bases and J by 7 bases, with 6 bases of the junction left unmatched. CDR3 nucleotides: TGTGCCAGCAGCGTAGAGACGGGAGGCCGGACCCAGTACTTC. Translated, it gives CASSVETGGRTQYF.

The J gene is TRBJ1-2, the V gene TRBV7-9; perhaps TRBD1 as D (5 bases). Trimming pared 3 bases from V and 2 bases from J, leaving 13 bases between. CDR1 and CDR2 from the germline V gene are SEHNR and FQNEAQ (reference sequence). The CDR3 contains 15 residues. The CDR3 sequence: CASSLHRDRNYGYTF. CDR3 bases: TGTGCCAGCAGCTTGCACCGGGACCGAAACTATGGCTACACCTTC.

The genes are TRBV28 and TRBJ2-3; D unresolved. With 2 bases removed from V and 2 bases from J, the gap between germline ends came to 5 bases. There are 13 residues in the CDR3. Germline V gene sequence: CDR1 MDHEN, CDR2 SYDVKM. This chain's CDR3 is CASSLADTDTQYF. The CDR3 bases are TGTGCCAGCAGTTTAGCGGACACAGATACGCAGTATTTT.

The chain carries TRBV11-2 and TRBJ2-1; 8 bases are shared with TRBD1. V trimming: 7 bases; J trimming: 3 bases; junction bases outside the gene matches: 11. The CDR3 is 16 amino acids. Germline V gene data show CDR1 as SGHAT and CDR2 as FQNNGV. The CDR3 sequence is CASIPFPGQGYNEQFF. The CDR3 nucleotides are TGTGCCAGCATTCCTTTCCCAGGACAGGGCTACAATGAGCAGTTCTTC.

The rearrangement uses TRBV30 and TRBJ1-3; D is unclear. The CDR3 spans 14 residues. CDR1 GTSNPN and CDR2 SVGIG come from the germline V gene (reference sequence). Trimming shortened V by 2 bases and J by 4 bases, and 12 bases separated the two germline ends. The CDR3 spells CAWSPRVGGNTIYF. The DNA of the CDR3 is TGTGCCTGGAGTCCCCGGGTAGGCGGAAACACCATATATTTT.

The J gene is TRBJ1-1, the V gene TRBV5-6; the D is unclear. V was pared by 5 bases and J by 3 bases, with 11 bases between. Germline CDR1 and CDR2: SGHDT and YYEEEE. There are 13 residues in the CDR3. The chain's CDR3 is CASSGDDDTEAFF. CDR3 DNA: TGTGCCAGCAGTGGTGACGACGACACTGAAGCTTTCTTT.

DNA of the CDR3: TGTGCCAGCAGCCAAGAGAGTAGGGCCGGAAACACCATATATTTT. This gives the protein CASSQESRAGNTIYF. This sequence joins TRBV4-2 and TRBJ1-3, with unresolved D. CDR3 length: 15 amino acids. In germline, CDR1 is LGHNA, CDR2 YNFKEQ. V shed 0 bases and J shed 4 bases, with 10 bases lying between them.

The chain employs TRBV9 and TRBJ2-7; 7 bases align to TRBD1. Germline V gene data show CDR1 as SGDLS and CDR2 as YYNGEE. CDR3 length: 15 residues. After removal of 1 base from V and 2 bases from J, the junction contained 6 bases not matched to a gene. The CDR3 region has the DNA TGTGCCAGCAGCGTATCGACAGGGACGACCTACGAGCAGTACTTC. This sequence encodes CASSVSTGTTYEQYF.

The V gene is TRBV5-1, the J gene TRBJ2-7; 7 nucleotides agree with TRBD1. J lost 10 bases, V lost 7 bases, and 17 bases had no gene match. Germline CDR1 SGHRS, CDR2 YFSETQ. The CDR3 totals 14 residues. The DNA for the CDR3 is TGCGCCAGCCACCGGGACAGCTCTACCACTCGACAGTACTTC. It encodes CASHRDSSTTRQYF. Complete variable domain (other parts from reference TRBV5-1 and TRBJ2-7): KAGVTQTPRYLIKTRGQQVTLSCSPISGHRSVSWYQQTPGQGLQFLFEYFSETQRNKGNFPGRFSGRQFSNSRSEMNVSTLELGDSALYLCASHRDSSTTRQYFGPGTRLTVT.

The chain links TRBV19 to TRBJ1-5; D call uncertain. Trimming removed 7 bases from V and 5 bases from J, with 18 bases in between. Looked up from germline, CDR1 is LNHDA and CDR2 is SQIVND (reference sequence). This CDR3 comprises 15 residues. CDR3 DNA: TGTGCCAGTATATCGAGGTATGGGGATCATCAGCCCCAGCATTTT. Translated: CASISRYGDHQPQHF.

In DNA, the CDR3 is TGCAGCGTCCAAGGAGGGGCGGGGGCTAACTATGGCTACACCTTC. Translating gives CSVQGGAGANYGYTF. V usage is TRBV29-1 and J usage is TRBJ1-2; the D gene is possibly TRBD1 (5 bases). CDR3 length equals 15 residues. The V and J ends lost 6 bases and 0 bases respectively, with 17 bases between them. CDR1 is SQVTM and CDR2 is ANQGSEA in the germline V gene.

CDR3 sequence (DNA): TGTGCCAGCAGCCCTTCACAGGGGGCGTATGAAAAACTGTTTTTT. Encoded protein: CASSPSQGAYEKLFF. The V and J genes are TRBV7-2 and TRBJ1-4; TRBD1 matches 9 bases. J was trimmed by 6 bases and V by 5 bases; bases with no gene match: 7. The CDR3 has 15 residues. Germline V lookup: CDR1 SGHTA, CDR2 FQGNSA.